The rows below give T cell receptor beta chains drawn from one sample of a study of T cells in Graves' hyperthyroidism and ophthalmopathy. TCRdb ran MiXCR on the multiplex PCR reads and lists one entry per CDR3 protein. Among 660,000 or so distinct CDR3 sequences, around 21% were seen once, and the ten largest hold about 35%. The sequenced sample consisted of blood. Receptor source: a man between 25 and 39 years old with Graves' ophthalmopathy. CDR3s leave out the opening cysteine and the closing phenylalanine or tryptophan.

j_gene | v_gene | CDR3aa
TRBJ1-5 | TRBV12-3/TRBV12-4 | ASRPDSNQPQH
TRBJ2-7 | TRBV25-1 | ASSDPGISYEQY
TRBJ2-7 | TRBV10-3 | AISEELTGTSGSYEQY
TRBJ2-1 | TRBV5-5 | ASSLNSRPYNEQF
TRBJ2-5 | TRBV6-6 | ASSYSAGGETQY
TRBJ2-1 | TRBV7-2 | ASRGQGDYNEQF
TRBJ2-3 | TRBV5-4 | ASSLGRRRGTDTQY
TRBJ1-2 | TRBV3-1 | ASSQGQAIGYT
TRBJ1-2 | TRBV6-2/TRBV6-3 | ASSPAGLDNSYGYT
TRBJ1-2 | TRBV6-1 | ASSEGWGQAANYGYT
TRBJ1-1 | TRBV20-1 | SASRPENTEAF
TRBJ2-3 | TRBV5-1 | ASSSPRAPDTQY
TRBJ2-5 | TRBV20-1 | SARDRHLLETQY
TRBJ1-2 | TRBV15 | ATSREDRGRGYT
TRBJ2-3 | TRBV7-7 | ASSLGLGATDTQY
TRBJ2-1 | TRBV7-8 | ASTLGTSDEQF
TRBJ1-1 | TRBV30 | AWSEIYFGEAF
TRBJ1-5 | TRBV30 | AWSVSEYSNQPQH
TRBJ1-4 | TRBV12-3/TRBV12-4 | ASSLRANEKLF
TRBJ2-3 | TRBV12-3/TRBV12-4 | ASSRTSGYTDTQY
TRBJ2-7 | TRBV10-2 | ASIQRRGSDEQY
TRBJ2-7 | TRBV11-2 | ASSLTGSFYEQY
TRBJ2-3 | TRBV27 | ASSGLPIPTGTDTQY
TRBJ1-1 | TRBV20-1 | SASSAAVGNTEAF
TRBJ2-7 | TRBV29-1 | SVGPPSSYEQY
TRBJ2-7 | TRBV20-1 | SARDLERTPYEQY
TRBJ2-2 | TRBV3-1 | ASSPGGGNTGELF
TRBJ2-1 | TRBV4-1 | ASSHRLPGISYNEQF
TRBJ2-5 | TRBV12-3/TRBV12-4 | ASSLWDQETQY